This is a list of T cell receptor beta chains from one sample in a study of blood T cell repertoires in COVID-19. The table came from immunoSEQ multiplex PCR; TCRdb's copy has only in-frame clones and leaves some out. The sample shows tens of thousands of clones, roughly 84% of them seen only once. Sample: peripheral blood. The receptors were sampled from a woman aged 60-70 years with acute or convalescent COVID-19. Both conserved end residues are part of each CDR3. Each record gives: V gene, J gene, clone size, D gene, CDR3 protein, CDR3 DNA. The D gene is left open where the match is weak. The size field is filled for only some rows; it gives once, few, many or a size class.

v_call: TRBV2
j_call: TRBJ2-7
clone_size: NA
d_call: TRBD1
cdr3_aa: CASRQGGLYEQYF
cdr3_nt: TGTGCCAGCAGACAGGGGGGACTCTACGAGCAGTACTTC

v_call: TRBV7-4
j_call: TRBJ1-4
clone_size: few
d_call: NA
cdr3_aa: CASSLIRGSNEKLFF
cdr3_nt: TGTGCCAGCAGTTTGATTAGGGGGTCTAATGAAAAACTGTTTTTT

v_call: TRBV19
j_call: TRBJ2-2
clone_size: NA
d_call: TRBD1
cdr3_aa: CASSTLGTGRLNTGELFF
cdr3_nt: TGTGCCAGTAGCACCCTAGGGACAGGGCGATTGAACACCGGGGAGCTGTTTTTT

v_call: TRBV2
j_call: TRBJ1-4
clone_size: NA
d_call: NA
cdr3_aa: CASSAESWEKLFF
cdr3_nt: TGTGCCAGCAGCGCCGAGAGCTGGGAAAAACTGTTTTTT

v_call: TRBV5-6
j_call: TRBJ2-7
clone_size: NA
d_call: TRBD2
cdr3_aa: CASSLDRGGSEQYF
cdr3_nt: TGTGCCAGCAGCTTGGACCGGGGGGGAAGCGAGCAGTACTTC

v_call: TRBV27
j_call: TRBJ2-7
clone_size: NA
d_call: NA
cdr3_aa: CASSSITGKAYEQYF
cdr3_nt: TGTGCCAGCAGTTCTATAACCGGGAAGGCCTACGAGCAGTACTTC

v_call: TRBV5-4
j_call: TRBJ2-5
clone_size: NA
d_call: TRBD2
cdr3_aa: CASSLRTSGGQVGETQYF
cdr3_nt: TGTGCCAGCAGCTTAAGAACTAGCGGGGGTCAGGTGGGGGAGACCCAGTACTTC

v_call: TRBV6-6
j_call: TRBJ1-1
clone_size: NA
d_call: NA
cdr3_aa: CLSGGARGSTEAFF
cdr3_nt: TGCCTCTCCGGAGGGGCGCGAGGGAGCACTGAAGCTTTCTTT

v_call: TRBV30
j_call: TRBJ1-1
clone_size: NA
d_call: TRBD1
cdr3_aa: CAWGLGQGNTEAFF
cdr3_nt: TGTGCCTGGGGGTTAGGACAGGGGAACACTGAAGCTTTCTTT

v_call: TRBV5-1
j_call: TRBJ2-2
clone_size: NA
d_call: TRBD2
cdr3_aa: CASSYGAGGPDGELFF
cdr3_nt: TGCGCCAGCAGCTATGGAGCGGGGGGGCCGGACGGGGAGCTGTTTTTT

v_call: TRBV4-2
j_call: TRBJ1-4
clone_size: NA
d_call: NA
cdr3_aa: CASSQDPRGTNEKLFF
cdr3_nt: TGTGCCAGCAGCCAAGATCCCAGGGGAACTAATGAAAAACTGTTTTTT

v_call: TRBV11-3
j_call: TRBJ1-4
clone_size: NA
d_call: TRBD1
cdr3_aa: CASSLGGTANEKLFF
cdr3_nt: TGTGCCAGCAGCTTAGGAGGGACAGCTAATGAAAAACTGTTTTTT

v_call: TRBV3-1/TRBV3-2
j_call: TRBJ1-1
clone_size: NA
d_call: TRBD1
cdr3_aa: CASSFAGRQGAEAFF
cdr3_nt: TGTGCCAGCAGCTTTGCTGGGAGACAGGGGGCTGAAGCTTTCTTT

v_call: TRBV14
j_call: TRBJ1-6
clone_size: NA
d_call: NA
cdr3_aa: CASSLARNSPLHF
cdr3_nt: TGTGCCAGCAGCCTTGCCAGGAATTCACCCCTCCACTTT

v_call: TRBV24-1
j_call: TRBJ1-5
clone_size: NA
d_call: NA
cdr3_aa: CATSDGQRPQHF
cdr3_nt: TGTGCCACCAGTGACGGACAGCGGCCCCAGCATTTT

v_call: TRBV24-1
j_call: TRBJ1-2
clone_size: NA
d_call: TRBD1
cdr3_aa: CATTEDRVNYGYTF
cdr3_nt: TGTGCCACCACCGAGGACAGGGTTAACTATGGCTACACCTTC

v_call: TRBV20-1
j_call: TRBJ1-2
clone_size: NA
d_call: NA
cdr3_aa: CSARGVYGYTF
cdr3_nt: TGCAGTGCTAGGGGCGTCTATGGCTACACCTTC

v_call: TRBV30
j_call: TRBJ1-1
clone_size: NA
d_call: NA
cdr3_aa: CAWSVQENTEAFF
cdr3_nt: TGTGCCTGGAGTGTACAAGAGAACACTGAAGCTTTCTTT

v_call: TRBV3-1/TRBV3-2
j_call: TRBJ2-7
clone_size: few
d_call: TRBD1
cdr3_aa: CASSQGDRGLGEQYF
cdr3_nt: TGTGCCAGCAGCCAAGGGGACAGGGGGCTGGGGGAGCAGTACTTC

v_call: TRBV9
j_call: TRBJ2-2
clone_size: NA
d_call: NA
cdr3_aa: CASSRYGGELFF
cdr3_nt: TGTGCCAGCAGCCGCTACGGCGGGGAGCTGTTTTTT

v_call: TRBV11-3
j_call: TRBJ1-1
clone_size: NA
d_call: NA
cdr3_aa: CASSLAGSSTEAFF
cdr3_nt: TGTGCCAGCAGCTTAGCAGGTTCGTCCACTGAAGCTTTCTTT

v_call: TRBV2
j_call: TRBJ2-5
clone_size: once
d_call: NA
cdr3_aa: CASRAAQIQETQYF
cdr3_nt: TGTGCCAGCAGAGCGGCTCAGATCCAAGAGACCCAGTACTTC

v_call: TRBV18
j_call: TRBJ2-1
clone_size: NA
d_call: NA
cdr3_aa: CASSPHIDNEQFF
cdr3_nt: TGTGCCAGCTCACCTCACATTGACAATGAGCAGTTCTTC

v_call: TRBV5-6
j_call: TRBJ1-2
clone_size: once
d_call: NA
cdr3_aa: CASTPVGRENGYTF
cdr3_nt: TGTGCCAGCACCCCTGTAGGGAGGGAAAATGGCTACACCTTC

v_call: TRBV6-1
j_call: TRBJ2-7
clone_size: NA
d_call: TRBD2
cdr3_aa: CASSDGTRYREQYF
cdr3_nt: TGTGCCAGCAGTGACGGGACTAGATATAGAGAGCAGTACTTC

v_call: TRBV2
j_call: TRBJ1-2
clone_size: NA
d_call: NA
cdr3_aa: CASSVTGTNYGYTF
cdr3_nt: TGTGCCAGCAGCGTAACAGGGACGAACTATGGCTACACCTTC

v_call: TRBV4-1
j_call: TRBJ1-3
clone_size: few
d_call: TRBD1
cdr3_aa: CASSRQGIVLSGNTIYF
cdr3_nt: TGCGCCAGCAGCCGACAGGGGATAGTTCTCTCTGGAAACACCATATATTTT

v_call: TRBV2
j_call: TRBJ1-1
clone_size: NA
d_call: NA
cdr3_aa: CASSEAGAVEAFF
cdr3_nt: TGTGCCAGCAGTGAAGCGGGAGCGGTAGAAGCTTTCTTT

v_call: TRBV27
j_call: TRBJ1-2
clone_size: NA
d_call: NA
cdr3_aa: CASSPGGGFNYGYTF
cdr3_nt: TGTGCCAGCAGTCCGGGGGGGGGTTTCAACTATGGCTACACCTTC

v_call: TRBV5-1
j_call: TRBJ2-1
clone_size: NA
d_call: TRBD1
cdr3_aa: CASRQGAVFDEQFF
cdr3_nt: TGCGCCAGCAGGCAGGGGGCGGTGTTCGATGAGCAGTTCTTC

v_call: TRBV3-1/TRBV3-2
j_call: TRBJ2-3
clone_size: NA
d_call: TRBD2
cdr3_aa: CASSLTPGLAGADTQYF
cdr3_nt: TGTGCCAGCAGCCTCACCCCCGGACTAGCGGGGGCAGATACGCAGTATTTT

v_call: TRBV7-9
j_call: TRBJ1-1
clone_size: NA
d_call: NA
cdr3_aa: CASSPLEGRTPEAFF
cdr3_nt: TGTGCCAGCAGCCCCCTGGAGGGTAGGACCCCTGAAGCTTTCTTT

v_call: TRBV19
j_call: TRBJ1-4
clone_size: NA
d_call: NA
cdr3_aa: CASRLGTSNEKLFF
cdr3_nt: TGTGCCAGTAGATTAGGGACATCTAATGAAAAACTGTTTTTT

v_call: TRBV9
j_call: TRBJ1-1
clone_size: NA
d_call: TRBD1
cdr3_aa: CASSRTGEGTEAFF
cdr3_nt: TGTGCCAGCAGCAGGACAGGGGAGGGTACTGAAGCTTTCTTT

v_call: TRBV4-2
j_call: TRBJ2-1
clone_size: NA
d_call: NA
cdr3_aa: CASSQDKIASNEQFF
cdr3_nt: TGTGCCAGCAGCCAAGATAAAATAGCGTCCAATGAGCAGTTCTTC

v_call: TRBV10-3
j_call: TRBJ2-7
clone_size: NA
d_call: NA
cdr3_aa: CAISVGKQGEQYF
cdr3_nt: TGTGCCATCAGTGTCGGAAAGCAGGGCGAGCAGTACTTC

v_call: TRBV12-3/TRBV12-4
j_call: TRBJ1-1
clone_size: NA
d_call: NA
cdr3_aa: CASSFRGEAFF
cdr3_nt: TGTGCCAGCAGTTTCCGGGGTGAAGCTTTCTTT

v_call: TRBV6-2/TRBV6-3
j_call: TRBJ1-1
clone_size: NA
d_call: NA
cdr3_aa: CASSYVAQGRAFF
cdr3_nt: TGTGCCAGCAGTTACGTGGCTCAGGGGCGTGCTTTCTTT

v_call: TRBV19
j_call: TRBJ1-5
clone_size: NA
d_call: NA
cdr3_aa: CASSRTPMGYSNQPQHF
cdr3_nt: TGTGCCAGTAGTCGGACTCCGATGGGGTATAGCAATCAGCCCCAGCATTTT

v_call: TRBV29-1
j_call: TRBJ1-2
clone_size: few
d_call: NA
cdr3_aa: CSVEKSGHTSTGYTF
cdr3_nt: TGCAGCGTTGAAAAATCGGGACACACTTCCACTGGCTACACCTTC

v_call: TRBV7-3
j_call: TRBJ2-2
clone_size: NA
d_call: TRBD2
cdr3_aa: CASSLKRDRNTGELFF
cdr3_nt: TGTGCCAGCAGCTTAAAGCGGGACCGAAACACCGGGGAGCTGTTTTTT

v_call: TRBV7-3
j_call: TRBJ1-1
clone_size: NA
d_call: TRBD1
cdr3_aa: CASSTGGNTEAFF
cdr3_nt: TGTGCCAGCTCGACAGGGGGCAACACTGAAGCTTTCTTT

v_call: TRBV7-2
j_call: TRBJ2-5
clone_size: NA
d_call: TRBD2
cdr3_aa: CASSSGGGLETQYF
cdr3_nt: TGTGCCAGCAGCTCCGGGGGGGGACTAGAGACCCAGTACTTC

v_call: TRBV7-2
j_call: TRBJ2-1
clone_size: NA
d_call: NA
cdr3_aa: CASSLVRDEQFF
cdr3_nt: TGTGCCAGCAGCCTAGTCAGGGATGAGCAGTTCTTC

v_call: TRBV19
j_call: TRBJ1-1
clone_size: NA
d_call: NA
cdr3_aa: CASSGGALRTEAFF
cdr3_nt: TGTGCCAGTAGTGGCGGAGCCCTTCGCACTGAAGCTTTCTTT

v_call: TRBV2
j_call: TRBJ2-3
clone_size: NA
d_call: NA
cdr3_aa: CASSEARADPSTDTQYF
cdr3_nt: TGTGCCAGCAGTGAAGCGAGGGCGGATCCAAGCACAGATACGCAGTATTTT

v_call: TRBV14
j_call: TRBJ1-1
clone_size: NA
d_call: TRBD1
cdr3_aa: CASSPGTGRGNTEAFF
cdr3_nt: TGTGCCAGCAGCCCAGGGACAGGGCGAGGGAACACTGAAGCTTTCTTT

v_call: TRBV9
j_call: TRBJ1-2
clone_size: NA
d_call: TRBD1
cdr3_aa: CASSVSQGAGYTF
cdr3_nt: TGTGCCAGCAGCGTATCGCAGGGGGCTGGCTACACCTTC

v_call: TRBV21-1
j_call: TRBJ1-4
clone_size: few
d_call: NA
cdr3_aa: CASSKGRDRVEKLFF
cdr3_nt: TGTGCCAGCAGCAAAGGCCGGGACAGGGTCGAAAAACTGTTTTTT

v_call: TRBV6-5
j_call: TRBJ1-1
clone_size: NA
d_call: NA
cdr3_aa: CASRLDTPNTEAFF
cdr3_nt: TGTGCCAGCAGGCTCGATACTCCGAACACTGAAGCTTTCTTT

v_call: TRBV2
j_call: TRBJ1-1
clone_size: NA
d_call: NA
cdr3_aa: CASIQGNTEAFF
cdr3_nt: TGTGCCAGTATACAGGGGAACACTGAAGCTTTCTTT

v_call: TRBV7-8
j_call: TRBJ1-2
clone_size: NA
d_call: NA
cdr3_aa: CASRPSDRNYGYTF
cdr3_nt: TGTGCCAGCAGACCGTCAGACAGGAACTATGGCTACACCTTC

v_call: TRBV24-1
j_call: TRBJ2-1
clone_size: medium-sized
d_call: TRBD2
cdr3_aa: CATSGGAFNEQFF
cdr3_nt: TGTGCCACCAGCGGGGGGGCATTCAATGAGCAGTTCTTC

v_call: TRBV5-5
j_call: TRBJ1-1
clone_size: NA
d_call: TRBD1
cdr3_aa: CASSYTQGEYEAFF
cdr3_nt: TGTGCCAGCAGCTATACGCAGGGGGAATATGAAGCTTTCTTT

v_call: TRBV5-1
j_call: TRBJ1-3
clone_size: NA
d_call: NA
cdr3_aa: CASSLVAGAGNTIYF
cdr3_nt: TGCGCCAGCAGCTTGGTTGCAGGGGCCGGAAACACCATATATTTT